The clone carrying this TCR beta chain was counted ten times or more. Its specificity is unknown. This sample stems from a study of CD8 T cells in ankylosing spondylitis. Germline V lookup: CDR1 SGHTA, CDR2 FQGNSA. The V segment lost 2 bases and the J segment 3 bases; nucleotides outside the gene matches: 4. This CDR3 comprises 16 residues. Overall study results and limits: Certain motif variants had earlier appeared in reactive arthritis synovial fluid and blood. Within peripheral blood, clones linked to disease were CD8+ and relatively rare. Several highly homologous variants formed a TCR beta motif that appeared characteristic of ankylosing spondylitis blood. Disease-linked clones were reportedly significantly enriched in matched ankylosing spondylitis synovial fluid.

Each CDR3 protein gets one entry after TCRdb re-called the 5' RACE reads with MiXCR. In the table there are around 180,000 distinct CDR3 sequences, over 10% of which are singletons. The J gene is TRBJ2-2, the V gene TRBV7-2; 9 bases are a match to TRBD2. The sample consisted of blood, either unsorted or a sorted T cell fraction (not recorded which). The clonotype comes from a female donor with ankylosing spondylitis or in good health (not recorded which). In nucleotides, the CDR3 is TGTGCCAGCAGCTTACGGGCTAGCGGGGACACCGGGGAGCTGTTTTTT. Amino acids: CASSLRASGDTGELFF.